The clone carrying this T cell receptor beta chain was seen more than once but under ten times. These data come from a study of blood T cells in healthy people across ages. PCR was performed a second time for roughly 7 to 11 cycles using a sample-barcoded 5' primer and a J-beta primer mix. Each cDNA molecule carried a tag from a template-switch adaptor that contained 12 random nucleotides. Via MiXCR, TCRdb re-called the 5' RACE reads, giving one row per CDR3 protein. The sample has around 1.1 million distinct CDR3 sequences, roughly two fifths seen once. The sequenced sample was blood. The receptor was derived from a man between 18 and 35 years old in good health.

The CDR3 bases are TGTGCCAGCAGCCCCAATTGGTACGAGCAGTACTTC. It is translated as CASSPNWYEQYF. V is TRBV6-2 or TRBV6-3 and J is TRBJ2-7, with no clear D. Germline V lookup: CDR1 MNHEY, CDR2 SVGEGT. Between the trimmed V and J ends, which lost 6 bases and 4 bases, there was a span of 10 bases. The CDR3 totals 12 residues.